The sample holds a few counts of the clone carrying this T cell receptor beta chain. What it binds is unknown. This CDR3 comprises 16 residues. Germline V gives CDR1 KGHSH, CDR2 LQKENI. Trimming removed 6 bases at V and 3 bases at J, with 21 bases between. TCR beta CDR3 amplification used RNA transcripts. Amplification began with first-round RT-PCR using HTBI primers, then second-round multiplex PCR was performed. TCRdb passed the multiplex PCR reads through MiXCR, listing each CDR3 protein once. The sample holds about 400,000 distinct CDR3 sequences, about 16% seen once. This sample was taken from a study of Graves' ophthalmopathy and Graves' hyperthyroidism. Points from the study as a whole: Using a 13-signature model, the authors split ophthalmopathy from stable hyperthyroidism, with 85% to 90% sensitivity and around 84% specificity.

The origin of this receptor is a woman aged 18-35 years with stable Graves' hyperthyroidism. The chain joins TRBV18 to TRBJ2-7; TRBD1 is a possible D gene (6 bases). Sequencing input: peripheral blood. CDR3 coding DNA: TGTGCCAGCTCCGTTATTCCGGGACACAGTCTCTACGAGCAGTACTTC. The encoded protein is CASSVIPGHSLYEQYF.